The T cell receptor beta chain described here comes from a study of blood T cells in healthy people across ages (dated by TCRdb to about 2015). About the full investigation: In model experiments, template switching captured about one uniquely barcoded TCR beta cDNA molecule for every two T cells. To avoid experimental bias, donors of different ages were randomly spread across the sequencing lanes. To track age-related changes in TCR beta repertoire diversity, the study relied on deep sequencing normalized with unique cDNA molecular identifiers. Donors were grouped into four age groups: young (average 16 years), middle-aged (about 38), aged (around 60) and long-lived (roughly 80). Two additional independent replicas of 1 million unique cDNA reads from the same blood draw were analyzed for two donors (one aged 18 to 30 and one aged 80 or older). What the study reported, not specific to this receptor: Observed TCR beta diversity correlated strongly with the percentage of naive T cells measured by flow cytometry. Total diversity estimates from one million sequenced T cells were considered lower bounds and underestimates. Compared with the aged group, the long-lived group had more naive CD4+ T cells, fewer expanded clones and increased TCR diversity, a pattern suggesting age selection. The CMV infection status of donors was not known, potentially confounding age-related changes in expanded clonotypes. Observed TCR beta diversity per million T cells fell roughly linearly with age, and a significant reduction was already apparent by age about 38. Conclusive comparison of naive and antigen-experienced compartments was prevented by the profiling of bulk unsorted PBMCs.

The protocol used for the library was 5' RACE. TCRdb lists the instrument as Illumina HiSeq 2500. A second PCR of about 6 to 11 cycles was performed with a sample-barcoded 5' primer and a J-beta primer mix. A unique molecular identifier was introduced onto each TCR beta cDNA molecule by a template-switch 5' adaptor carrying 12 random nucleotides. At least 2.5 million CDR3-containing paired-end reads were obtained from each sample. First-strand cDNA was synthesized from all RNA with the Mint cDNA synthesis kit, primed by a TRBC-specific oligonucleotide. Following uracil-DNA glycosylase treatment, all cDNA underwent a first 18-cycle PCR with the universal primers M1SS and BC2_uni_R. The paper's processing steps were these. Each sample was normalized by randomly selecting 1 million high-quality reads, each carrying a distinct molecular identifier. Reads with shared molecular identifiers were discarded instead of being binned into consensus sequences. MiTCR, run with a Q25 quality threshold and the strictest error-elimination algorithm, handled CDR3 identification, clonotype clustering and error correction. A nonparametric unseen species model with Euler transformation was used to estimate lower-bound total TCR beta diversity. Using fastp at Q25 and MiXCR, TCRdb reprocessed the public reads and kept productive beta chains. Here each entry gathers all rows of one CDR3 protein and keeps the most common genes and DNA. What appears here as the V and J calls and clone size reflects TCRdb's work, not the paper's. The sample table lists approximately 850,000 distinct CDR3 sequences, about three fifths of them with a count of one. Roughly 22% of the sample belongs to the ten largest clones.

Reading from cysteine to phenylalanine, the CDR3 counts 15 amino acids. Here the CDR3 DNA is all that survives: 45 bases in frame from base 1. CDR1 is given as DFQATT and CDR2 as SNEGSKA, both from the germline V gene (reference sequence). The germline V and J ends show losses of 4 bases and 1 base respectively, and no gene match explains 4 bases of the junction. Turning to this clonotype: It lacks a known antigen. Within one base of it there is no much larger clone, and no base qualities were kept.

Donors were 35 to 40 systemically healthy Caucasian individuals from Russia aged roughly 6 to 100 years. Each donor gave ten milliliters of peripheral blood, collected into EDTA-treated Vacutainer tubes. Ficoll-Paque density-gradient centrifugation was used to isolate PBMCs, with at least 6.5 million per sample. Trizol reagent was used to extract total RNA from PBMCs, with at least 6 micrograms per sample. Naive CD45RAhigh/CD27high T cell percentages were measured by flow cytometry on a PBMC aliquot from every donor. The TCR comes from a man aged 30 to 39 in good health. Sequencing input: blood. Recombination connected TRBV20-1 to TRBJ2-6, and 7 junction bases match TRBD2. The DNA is TGCAGTGCTATGATCGGGGGGTCTGGGGCCAACGTCCTGACTTTC. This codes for CSAMIGGSGANVLTF.